The 14 T cell receptor beta chains in this list originate from one sample, sequenced in a study of shared clonotypes between healthy human individuals. The data were produced by immunoSEQ multiplex PCR, yet TCRdb's version contains in-frame clones alone and is incomplete. The data hold more than 550,000 clones, with roughly 87% observed a single time. Sequenced: memory CD8+ T cells from PBMCs. Subset defined: CD45RO+ cells pooled with CCR7-negative TemRA cells. The receptors come from a man younger than 35 in good health. Some clones in this sample may be carry-over from other donors' samples.

The chain recombines TRBV7-9 with TRBJ1-4; 9 bases match TRBD1. V lost 6 bases, J lost 5 bases, and 13 bases stayed unmatched. CDR1 is SEHNR and CDR2 is FQNEAQ in the germline V gene (reference sequence). The CDR3 spans 17 residues. CDR3 amino acids: CASSSTHTGGLNEKLFF. CDR3 nucleotide sequence: TGTGCCAGCAGTTCAACTCACACAGGGGGCCTGAATGAAAAACTGTTTTTT.

This chain uses TRBV11-2 with TRBJ2-7, with D maybe TRBD1 (6 bases). Looked up from germline, CDR1 is SGHAT and CDR2 is FQNNGV. The ends were cut back, 0 bases at V and 4 bases at J, with 13 bases in the middle. This CDR3 comprises 15 residues. CDR3 in DNA: TGTGCCAGCAGCTTAGAGGGGGCGGTAGGGTACGAGCAGTACTTC. Its translation: CASSLEGAVGYEQYF.

This clone appeared once. This sequence joins TRBV7-9 and TRBJ2-5, with TRBD1 matching over 8 bases. Unmatched junction bases numbered 6, after V lost 4 bases and J lost 5 bases. Germline V gene sequence: CDR1 SEHNR, CDR2 FQNEAQ (reference sequence). This CDR3 contains 14 residues. CDR3 in DNA: TGTGCCAGCAGCTACGCAGGGGGCTGGGAGACCCAGTACTTC. This encodes CASSYAGGWETQYF.

The chain is built from TRBV25-1 and TRBJ2-7, with D unclear. The V and J ends lost 10 bases and 4 bases respectively, with 8 bases between them. The CDR3 runs to 10 residues. Germline V gene sequence: CDR1 MGHDK, CDR2 SYGVNS. CDR3 amino acids: CATQSYEQYF. CDR3 nucleotides: TGTGCCACCCAAAGTTACGAGCAGTACTTC.

About this clone: This may be a read error, as it is one base from a much larger clone. The J gene is TRBJ1-5, the V gene TRBV28; D ambiguous. The germline V and J ends were trimmed by 2 bases and 3 bases, with 11 bases remaining between them. There are 15 residues in the CDR3. Germline loops: CDR1 MDHEN, CDR2 SYDVKM. The DNA for the CDR3 is TGTGCCAGCAGTTTAACAACAGCAACCAATCAGCCCCAGCATTTT. The encoded protein is CASSLTTATNQPQHF.

This chain uses TRBV5-6 with TRBJ2-7, with 9 nucleotides matching TRBD1. Unmatched junction bases numbered 7, after V lost 0 bases and J lost 0 bases. The V gene's germline CDR1 is SGHDT and CDR2 YYEEEE. The CDR3 contains 17 residues. This CDR3 reads CASSLGDRELGSYEQYF. The CDR3 nucleotides are TGTGCCAGCAGCTTGGGGGACAGGGAACTGGGCTCCTACGAGCAGTACTTC.

The chain couples TRBV6-5 to TRBJ2-2; 11 positions agree with TRBD1. The CDR3 is made up of 15 amino acids. Germline values: CDR1 MNHEY, CDR2 SVGAGI. V gave up 3 bases and J gave up 7 bases; unmatched junction bases: 4. CDR3 amino acids: CASSYGDRGFGELFF. DNA of the CDR3: TGTGCCAGCAGTTATGGGGACAGGGGGTTCGGGGAGCTGTTTTTT.

This chain connects TRBV5-1 to TRBJ2-2; D perhaps matches TRBD2 (5 bases). Germline V gene data show CDR1 as SGHRS and CDR2 as YFSETQ. V was trimmed by 9 bases and J by 7 bases, leaving 19 bases between them. The CDR3 runs 14 residues. The CDR3, as DNA: TGCGCCACAAAATCCCAGCGGCGGGTCGGGGAGCTGTTTTTT. This sequence encodes CATKSQRRVGELFF.

The chain combines TRBV5-1 with TRBJ2-7; 9 bases agree with TRBD2. Germline loops: CDR1 SGHRS, CDR2 YFSETQ. This CDR3 has 16 residues. V was pared by 0 bases and J by 1 base, with 5 bases of the junction left unmatched. DNA for the CDR3: TGCGCCAGCAGCTTGGCTTCCCTAGCGGGGTCCTACGAGCAGTACTTC. Encoded protein: CASSLASLAGSYEQYF.

The chain is built from TRBV28 and TRBJ1-3; no reliable D call. The V gene's germline CDR1 is MDHEN and CDR2 SYDVKM. The V end lost 3 bases, the J end lost 0 bases, and 12 bases lay between the germline ends. This CDR3 comprises 16 residues. The CDR3 protein is CASSLLSTPSGNTIYF. The CDR3 DNA is TGTGCCAGCAGTTTGCTGTCTACCCCCTCTGGAAACACCATATATTTT.

The CDR3 nucleotides are TGTGCCAGCGGCCCCTCAGTCGGCGACAATGAGCAGTTCTTC. This gives the protein CASGPSVGDNEQFF. The chain employs TRBV7-9 and TRBJ2-1; unclear D gene. The germline CDR1 and CDR2 sequences are SEHNR and FQNEAQ (reference sequence). There are 14 residues in the CDR3. Deletions cut 8 bases from V and 5 bases from J, with 16 bases between.

In its sample, this clone was seen once. The chain recombines TRBV5-1 with TRBJ2-1, with 8 bases fitting TRBD2. Germline-derived CDR1 and CDR2 are SGHRS and YFSETQ. J gave up 0 bases and V 4 bases, and 6 bases lay outside the gene matches. The CDR3 is 16 residues long. CDR3 loop: CASSDSGKTSYNEQFF. The DNA for the CDR3 is TGCGCCAGCAGCGATAGCGGGAAGACCTCCTACAATGAGCAGTTCTTC.

Remarks on this clone: The same CDR3 arises from other DNA sequences in this sample as well. The chain has TRBV9 and TRBJ2-7; D gene ambiguous. The length of the CDR3 is 14 residues. Germline CDR1 reads SGDLS; CDR2 reads YYNGEE. With 0 bases removed from V and 2 bases from J, the gap between germline ends came to 9 bases. CDR3: CASSVGSGTYEQYF. The CDR3 coding sequence is TGTGCCAGCAGCGTAGGGTCGGGCACCTACGAGCAGTACTTC.

The rearrangement uses TRBV28 and TRBJ2-1, with unresolved D. Trimming shortened V by 7 bases and J by 5 bases, and 21 bases separated the two germline ends. CDR1 MDHEN and CDR2 SYDVKM come from the germline V gene. The length of the CDR3 is 16 residues. This CDR3 reads CASNELWLNKNNEQFF. The CDR3 DNA is TGTGCCAGCAATGAGCTATGGCTTAACAAAAACAATGAGCAGTTCTTC.